These T cell receptor beta chains were read from a single sample in a study of cytotoxic CD8 clonotypes in ibrutinib-treated CLL. Produced via immunoSEQ multiplex PCR; TCRdb's table is partial and in-frame only. The table lists tens of thousands of clones, approximately 90% of them singletons. Source: PBMCs, taken after 12 months of ibrutinib treatment. The receptors were gathered from a human donor with chronic lymphocytic leukemia. The CDR3 runs from the conserved cysteine through the conserved F or W.

v_gene: TRBV6-1; j_gene: TRBJ1-2; CDR3aa: CASSLTSTNYGYTF
v_gene: TRBV5-1; j_gene: TRBJ1-4; CDR3aa: CASSLNFRTDEKLFF
v_gene: TRBV6-6; j_gene: TRBJ2-2; CDR3aa: CASSLLSANTGELFF
v_gene: TRBV28; j_gene: TRBJ2-4; CDR3aa: CASSFRQGTSTIAKNIQYF
v_gene: TRBV4-1; j_gene: TRBJ2-3; CDR3aa: CASSQAQLSSTDTQYF
v_gene: TRBV5-1; j_gene: TRBJ2-1; CDR3aa: CVSRLWRETPNEQFF
v_gene: TRBV28; j_gene: TRBJ1-2; CDR3aa: CASSWLGGRSYGYTF
v_gene: TRBV29-1; j_gene: TRBJ2-7; CDR3aa: CSVGSGANSYEQYF
v_gene: TRBV18; j_gene: TRBJ1-5; CDR3aa: CASSQGQGVYQPQHF
v_gene: TRBV4-2; j_gene: TRBJ1-2; CDR3aa: CASRGSLPGGRIDGYTF
v_gene: TRBV5-6; j_gene: TRBJ2-5; CDR3aa: CASSPYLDRGKETQYF
v_gene: TRBV7-2; j_gene: TRBJ2-3; CDR3aa: CASSQTQQGDTQYF
v_gene: TRBV7-2; j_gene: TRBJ1-4; CDR3aa: CASSLRGAQHEKLFF
v_gene: TRBV28; j_gene: TRBJ2-3; CDR3aa: CASSKTGTTPSDTQYF
v_gene: TRBV12-5; j_gene: TRBJ1-5; CDR3aa: CARSGALSNQPQHF
v_gene: TRBV2; j_gene: TRBJ2-2; CDR3aa: CASSLLGPPGELFF
v_gene: TRBV11-3; j_gene: TRBJ2-7; CDR3aa: CASSSGQGRYEQYF
v_gene: TRBV7-3; j_gene: TRBJ2-2; CDR3aa: CASSRSDLYTGELFF
v_gene: TRBV27; j_gene: TRBJ2-1; CDR3aa: CASTSGRYYNEQFF
v_gene: TRBV21-1; j_gene: TRBJ1-5; CDR3aa: CASRQGQGVDQPQHF
v_gene: TRBV5-1; j_gene: TRBJ2-1; CDR3aa: CASSFSSGRALYNEQFF
v_gene: TRBV19; j_gene: TRBJ1-2; CDR3aa: CASSIKGNGYTF
v_gene: TRBV4-3; j_gene: TRBJ2-7; CDR3aa: CASSQDLAGVVYEQYF
v_gene: TRBV19; j_gene: TRBJ1-1; CDR3aa: CASSKTGIDTEAFF
v_gene: TRBV29-1; j_gene: TRBJ2-7; CDR3aa: CSVGGGRKARSLNEQYF
v_gene: TRBV7-6; j_gene: TRBJ1-5; CDR3aa: CASSPDSGDQPQHF
v_gene: TRBV6-1; j_gene: TRBJ1-5; CDR3aa: CASSLDTYSNQPQHF
v_gene: TRBV6-1; j_gene: TRBJ1-4; CDR3aa: CASSEGQGVEKLFF
v_gene: TRBV6-6; j_gene: TRBJ1-5; CDR3aa: CASRGPIEGQPQHF
v_gene: TRBV5-4; j_gene: TRBJ2-1; CDR3aa: CASSQTSGPYNEQFF
v_gene: TRBV28; j_gene: TRBJ1-2; CDR3aa: CASTLQVVSNYGYTF
v_gene: TRBV5-1; j_gene: TRBJ2-3; CDR3aa: CASGTSGRASTDTQYF
v_gene: TRBV19; j_gene: TRBJ2-2; CDR3aa: CASSIYSLQTGELFF
v_gene: TRBV5-6; j_gene: TRBJ2-7; CDR3aa: CASSLDRAYEQYF
v_gene: TRBV7-9; j_gene: TRBJ2-1; CDR3aa: CASSLISGYEQFF
v_gene: TRBV7-6; j_gene: TRBJ1-1; CDR3aa: CASSPGQLNTEAFF
v_gene: TRBV29-1; j_gene: TRBJ2-6; CDR3aa: CSVRGVAGANVLTF